The T cell receptor (beta chain) described here comes from a study of T cell repertoires in cytomegalovirus infection. The CDR3 totals 14 residues. V was pared by 1 base and J by 2 bases, with 6 bases between. CDR1 is SEHNR and CDR2 is FQNEAQ in the germline V gene (reference sequence). TCRdb fed the reads into MiXCR, producing one record per CDR3 protein. The data hold about 740,000 distinct CDR3 sequences, with about 40% observed a single time. The sequencing sample was made of PBMCs. The source of this sequence is a human donor in good health (CMV status not recorded). Some clones in this sample may be carry-over from other donors' samples. V and J are TRBV7-9 and TRBJ1-5, with unresolved D. The CDR3 sequence: CASSLGMGNQPQHF. DNA of the CDR3: TGTGCCAGCAGCTTAGGGATGGGCAATCAGCCCCAGCATTTT.